Listed below are T cell receptor beta chains from one sample, sequenced in a study of blood T cell repertoires in COVID-19. Measured with immunoSEQ multiplex PCR; TCRdb has only the in-frame clones, and not every one. This table has fewer than 300,000 clones, 80% to 95% appearing once. Sequencing was done on a sample of PBMCs or T cells enriched from blood (not recorded which). Receptor source: a woman aged 25-40 years who had recovered from COVID-19. Each CDR3 is given with its conserved first and last residue. Each record gives: clone size, D gene, J gene, V gene, CDR3 DNA, CDR3 protein. The D gene is left open where the match is weak. Rows may omit the clone size; those that give it use once, few, many or a size class.

clone_size: once; d_call: -; j_call: TRBJ2-3; v_call: TRBV18; cdr3_nt: TGTGCCAGCTCACCACGGGGCAGGGGTGGCACAGATACGCAGTATTTT; cdr3_aa: CASSPRGRGGTDTQYF
clone_size: -; d_call: -; j_call: TRBJ1-1; v_call: TRBV29-1; cdr3_nt: TGCAGCGTTGATGAGACAGGCCTGAACACTGAAGCTTTCTTT; cdr3_aa: CSVDETGLNTEAFF
clone_size: -; d_call: -; j_call: TRBJ2-1; v_call: TRBV27; cdr3_nt: TGTGCCAGCAGTTTGGTATCCAGCTACAATGAGCAGTTCTTC; cdr3_aa: CASSLVSSYNEQFF
clone_size: few; d_call: TRBD2; j_call: TRBJ2-1; v_call: TRBV7-9; cdr3_nt: TGTGCCAGCAGCGGTAGCGGGAGAGGCAATGAGCAGTTCTTC; cdr3_aa: CASSGSGRGNEQFF
clone_size: -; d_call: TRBD1; j_call: TRBJ2-7; v_call: TRBV20-1; cdr3_nt: TGCAGTGCTCCGCCCGGGACAGGGCGGTTC; cdr3_aa: CSAPPGTGRF
clone_size: -; d_call: -; j_call: TRBJ2-7; v_call: TRBV30; cdr3_nt: TGTGCCTGGAGTGTACGGAGACGGCATATTTTTTACGAGCAGTACTTC; cdr3_aa: CAWSVRRRHIFYEQYF
clone_size: -; d_call: TRBD1; j_call: TRBJ1-3; v_call: TRBV4-3; cdr3_nt: TGCGCCAGCAGCCAAAACACAGGGGCTGGAAACACCATATATTTT; cdr3_aa: CASSQNTGAGNTIYF
clone_size: -; d_call: -; j_call: TRBJ2-2; v_call: TRBV7-2; cdr3_nt: TGTGCCAGCAGCCCTCAAGGCCGGGGCACCGGGGAGCTGTTTTTT; cdr3_aa: CASSPQGRGTGELFF
clone_size: once; d_call: -; j_call: TRBJ2-5; v_call: TRBV7-8; cdr3_nt: TGTGCCAGCAGCCCTGACTCTCAGGAGACCCAGTACTTC; cdr3_aa: CASSPDSQETQYF
clone_size: many; d_call: -; j_call: TRBJ2-1; v_call: TRBV7-9; cdr3_nt: TGTGCCAGCAGCCCCCTAAGGGACTGGTTAAACAATGAGCAGTTCTTC; cdr3_aa: CASSPLRDWLNNEQFF
clone_size: -; d_call: -; j_call: TRBJ1-5; v_call: TRBV7-9; cdr3_nt: TGTGCCAGCAGCTTAGGGACAGCGACCAATCAGCCCCAGCATTTT; cdr3_aa: CASSLGTATNQPQHF
clone_size: -; d_call: TRBD2; j_call: TRBJ2-1; v_call: TRBV28; cdr3_nt: TGTGCCAGCATCTCAGGTCAGACGCCGACTAGCGGGGTTGACAATGAGCAGTTCTTC; cdr3_aa: CASISGQTPTSGVDNEQFF
clone_size: few; d_call: -; j_call: TRBJ1-5; v_call: TRBV7-2; cdr3_nt: TGTGCCAGCAGCTTAGGTTGGGGGGGAGTCAGCAATCAGCCCCAGCATTTT; cdr3_aa: CASSLGWGGVSNQPQHF
clone_size: -; d_call: TRBD1; j_call: TRBJ1-2; v_call: TRBV4-2; cdr3_nt: TGTGCCAGCAGCCAAGGGACAGGGGGATATGGCTACACCTTC; cdr3_aa: CASSQGTGGYGYTF
clone_size: -; d_call: -; j_call: TRBJ2-7; v_call: TRBV27; cdr3_nt: TGTGCCAGCAGTTTAAAAGCGGGTGACACCTACGAGCAGTACTTC; cdr3_aa: CASSLKAGDTYEQYF
clone_size: -; d_call: TRBD2; j_call: TRBJ2-1; v_call: TRBV4-3; cdr3_nt: TGCGCCAGCAGCCGCGGACTAGCGGGTAACTTCGAGCAGTTCTTC; cdr3_aa: CASSRGLAGNFEQFF
clone_size: -; d_call: -; j_call: TRBJ1-3; v_call: TRBV30; cdr3_nt: TGTGCCTGGAGCCTTGCTGGAAACACCATATATTTT; cdr3_aa: CAWSLAGNTIYF
clone_size: -; d_call: -; j_call: TRBJ2-7; v_call: TRBV6-6; cdr3_nt: TGTGCCAGCAGTTACACGAATCCAGGGTATCGGTCCGAGCAGTACTTC; cdr3_aa: CASSYTNPGYRSEQYF
clone_size: -; d_call: -; j_call: TRBJ1-6; v_call: TRBV28; cdr3_nt: TGTGCCAGCAGCTCCGGGACAAGCAATTCACCCCTCCACTTT; cdr3_aa: CASSSGTSNSPLHF
clone_size: -; d_call: -; j_call: TRBJ2-5; v_call: TRBV10-3; cdr3_nt: TGTGCCATCAGTGCAGCGGGCCAAGAGACCCAGTACTTC; cdr3_aa: CAISAAGQETQYF
clone_size: -; d_call: TRBD1; j_call: TRBJ1-4; v_call: TRBV7-2; cdr3_nt: TGTGCCAGCAGCCCGGGGGCCAGGGGGAATGAAAAACTGTTTTTT; cdr3_aa: CASSPGARGNEKLFF
clone_size: -; d_call: -; j_call: TRBJ1-4; v_call: TRBV5-1; cdr3_nt: TGCGCCAGCAGCCAAGGGGACTCCCTGGGAGAAAAACTGTTTTTT; cdr3_aa: CASSQGDSLGEKLFF
clone_size: -; d_call: TRBD2; j_call: TRBJ2-2; v_call: TRBV28; cdr3_nt: TGTGCCAGCAGTTTAGGGACTAGCGTGAACACCGGGGAGCTGTTTTTT; cdr3_aa: CASSLGTSVNTGELFF
clone_size: -; d_call: TRBD2; j_call: TRBJ2-7; v_call: TRBV2; cdr3_nt: TGTGCCAGCAATGTAGCCCTAGCGGGAGAGCAGTACTTC; cdr3_aa: CASNVALAGEQYF
clone_size: -; d_call: TRBD2; j_call: TRBJ2-7; v_call: TRBV18; cdr3_nt: TGTGCCAGCTCACCACCACTAGCGGGGAGCGGCGAGCAGTACTTC; cdr3_aa: CASSPPLAGSGEQYF
clone_size: -; d_call: TRBD1; j_call: TRBJ1-4; v_call: TRBV24-1; cdr3_nt: TGTGCCACCAGTGAAACAGCGACAGGGTTAAGTCCCGCCAACGAAGAGACCGAAAAACTGTTTTTT; cdr3_aa: CATSETATGLSPANEETEKLFF
clone_size: -; d_call: -; j_call: TRBJ1-6; v_call: TRBV3-1/TRBV3-2; cdr3_nt: TGTGCCAGCAGGACGGAGCGTAATTCACCCCTCCACTTT; cdr3_aa: CASRTERNSPLHF
clone_size: -; d_call: -; j_call: TRBJ2-7; v_call: TRBV7-3; cdr3_nt: TGTGCCAGCAGCCTAGAGTCCGGGGGATACTACGAGCAGTACTTC; cdr3_aa: CASSLESGGYYEQYF
clone_size: once; d_call: TRBD1; j_call: TRBJ1-6; v_call: TRBV3-1/TRBV3-2; cdr3_nt: TGTGCCAGCAGCCAACAGACAGGGAATTCACCCCTCCACTTT; cdr3_aa: CASSQQTGNSPLHF
clone_size: -; d_call: TRBD1; j_call: TRBJ1-2; v_call: TRBV5-1; cdr3_nt: TGCGCCAGCAGCTTGAACAGACCCGGGACAGGGATGATAGGCTACACCTTC; cdr3_aa: CASSLNRPGTGMIGYTF
clone_size: once; d_call: -; j_call: TRBJ2-2; v_call: TRBV28; cdr3_nt: TGTGCCAGCAGCTTAAGCGGTAACACCAGGGAGCTGTTTTTT; cdr3_aa: CASSLSGNTRELFF
clone_size: once; d_call: TRBD1; j_call: TRBJ1-1; v_call: TRBV7-3; cdr3_nt: TGTGCCAGCAGCATATCGACAGGGACGAACACTGAAGCTTTCTTT; cdr3_aa: CASSISTGTNTEAFF
clone_size: -; d_call: -; j_call: TRBJ2-5; v_call: TRBV24-1; cdr3_nt: TGTGCCACCAGAGCAGGGGCGCGTGGGACCCAGTACTTC; cdr3_aa: CATRAGARGTQYF